Following are 19 T cell receptor beta chains from one sample sequenced in a study of T cell clonality in common variable immunodeficiency. Sequencing was performed with immunoSEQ multiplex PCR; in TCRdb, only in-frame clones are kept and a portion is missing. The profile covers 50,000 to 60,000 clones, none occurring a single time. Sequencing used peripheral blood mononuclear cells. Receptor source: a person between 18 and 70 years old in good health.

This clone has a count of ten or more. The CDR3 is cut off 3 residues early in the read; its end comes from the germline J gene. V and J are TRBV7-9 and TRBJ2-3; 7 bases line up with TRBD2. Germline values: CDR1 SEHNR, CDR2 FQNEAQ (reference sequence). This CDR3 comprises 15 residues. V lost 3 bases, J lost 2 bases, and 5 bases stayed unmatched. The sequenced CDR3 bases are TGTGCCAGCAGCTTTAGAGCGGGGAACACAGATACG. It codes for CASSFRAGNTDT. The complete CDR3 sequence is CASSFRAGNTDTQYF.

This clone was found many times. The observed sequence ends 3 residues before the CDR3 terminus, with the missing tail filled in from the germline J gene. The chain couples TRBV4-1 to TRBJ2-7; D may be TRBD1 or TRBD2 (6 bases each). V was pared by 4 bases and J by 2 bases, with 21 bases between. Germline V gives CDR1 MGHRA, CDR2 YSYEKL. The CDR3 is 17 residues long. Partial CDR3 DNA: TGCGCCAGCAGCCTCCTTATTAGACAGGAGGGGACCTACGAG. It encodes CASSLLIRQEGTYE. The complete CDR3 protein is CASSLLIRQEGTYEQYF.

This clone showed up just a few times. The germline gene is not matched at one end of the junction; a read error may be the cause. Read data end 3 residues before the CDR3 end; the end is taken from the germline J gene. The same CDR3 is also encoded by other DNA sequences in this sample. V is TRBV19 and J is TRBJ2-3; weak D call: TRBD2 (5 bases). Germline V gene data show CDR1 as LNHDA and CDR2 as SQIVND (reference sequence). The CDR3 totals 16 residues. CDR3 loop: CASSISGNGGTDTQYF. The sequenced CDR3 bases are TGTGCCAGCAGTATTTCGGGGAACGGAGGCACAGATACG.

This clone has at least ten counts. The read stops 3 residues short of the end of the CDR3; the missing end is completed from the germline J gene. The J gene is TRBJ2-2, the V gene TRBV15, with 9 bases fitting TRBD2. With 0 bases clipped from V and 8 bases from J, the junction kept 10 bases outside the gene matches. Germline values: CDR1 LNHNV, CDR2 YYDKDF (reference sequence). This CDR3 region has 17 residues. CDR3 sequence: CATSRDLGAGGRGELFF. The DNA read from the CDR3 is TGTGCCACCAGCAGAGATTTGGGAGCGGGAGGTCGGGGGGAG.

This clone was found many times. Sequencing ends 3 residues short of the CDR3 end; the germline J gene provides the rest. The chain is built from TRBV5-6 and TRBJ1-2; 7 bases align to TRBD1. CDR1 is SGHDT and CDR2 is YYEEEE in the germline V gene. This CDR3 spans 13 amino acids. With 0 bases clipped from V and 6 bases from J, the junction kept 2 bases outside the gene matches. Incomplete CDR3 DNA: TGTGCCAGCAGCTTGGGCAGGGGGGATGGC. Encoded protein: CASSLGRGDG. The full-length CDR3 reads as CASSLGRGDGYTF. The full variable domain, its missing parts supplied by reference TRBV5-6 and TRBJ1-2, is DAGVTQSPTHLIKTRGQQVTLRCSPKSGHDTVSWYQQALGQGPQFIFQYYEEEERQRGNFPDRFSGHQFPNYSSELNVNALLLGDSALYLCASSLGRGDGYTFGSGTRLTVV.

In this sample, this clone turned up many times. The read gets to within 3 residues of the CDR3 end, and the germline J gene fills in the rest. The chain combines TRBV2 with TRBJ1-2, with 7 bases that match TRBD1. This CDR3 has 14 residues. Germline assignment: CDR1 SNHLY and CDR2 FYNNEI. V shed 5 bases and J 4 bases; nucleotides not matched to a gene: 7. CDR3 sequence reads: CASSTGQTFYGYTF. The CDR3 bases that were read are TGTGCCAGCAGTACGGGACAGACCTTCTATGGC. Using reference TRBV2 and TRBJ1-2 for the parts outside the CDR3, the full variable domain is EPEVTQTPSHQVTQMGQEVILRCVPISNHLYFYWYRQILGQKVEFLVSFYNNEISEKSEIFDDQFSVERPDGSNFTLKIRSTKLEDSAMYFCASSTGQTFYGYTFGSGTRLTVV.

This clone was recorded at least ten times. Coverage ceases 3 residues before the CDR3 finishes, and the germline J gene fills in the end. The rearrangement uses TRBV6-2 or TRBV6-3 and TRBJ2-5; 13 bases are shared with TRBD2. The V and J ends lost 6 bases and 4 bases, in that order; junction bases with no gene match: 11. The CDR3 runs to 17 residues. Germline lookup yields CDR1 MNHEY and CDR2 SVGEGT. CDR3 DNA, as far as it was read: TGTGCCAGCAGCCGACTCACTAGCGGGAGGGCCGCAGAGACC. It is translated as CASSRLTSGRAAET. The whole CDR3 sequence reads CASSRLTSGRAAETQYF.

About this clone itself: The observed sequence ends 3 residues before the CDR3 terminus, with the missing tail filled in from the germline J gene. V gene TRBV5-5 combines with J gene TRBJ2-2; the match to TRBD2 covers 7 bases. This CDR3 is built from 15 residues. Per germline, CDR1 SGHKS and CDR2 YYEKEE (reference sequence). The J segment lost 8 bases and the V segment lost 0 bases, leaving 7 bases of the junction unmatched. Partial CDR3 DNA: TGTGCCAGCAGCTTGGTTGGGGGAGGGACTGGGGAG. Amino acid sequence: CASSLVGGGTGE. The entire CDR3 is CASSLVGGGTGELFF.

This clone has ten or more counts. Read coverage stops 3 residues before the CDR3 terminus; the germline J gene supplies the remainder. V usage is TRBV7-9 and J usage is TRBJ1-1, with TRBD1 matching 7 bases. The CDR3 spans 15 residues. V dropped 1 base and J dropped 2; count of bases not matched to a gene: 4. Germline loops: CDR1 SEHNR, CDR2 FQNEAQ (reference sequence). CDR3 amino acids: CASSLDLGGNTEAFF. CDR3 DNA, as far as it was read: TGTGCCAGCAGCTTAGATTTAGGGGGCAACACTGAA.

On this clone: The observed sequence ends 3 residues before the CDR3 terminus, with the missing tail filled in from the germline J gene. The chain joins TRBV6-2 or TRBV6-3 to TRBJ1-1; perhaps TRBD1 as D (6 bases). Per the germline V gene, CDR1 is MNHEY and CDR2 is SVGEGT. Trimming took off 6 bases at V and 2 bases at J, with 13 bases between the two ends. This CDR3 is built from 14 residues. Partial CDR3 DNA: TGTGCCAGCAGGATCGGGACACCTAACACTGAA. Residues: CASRIGTPNTE. The whole CDR3 protein is CASRIGTPNTEAFF.

This clone was seen at least ten times. The CDR3 end lies 3 residues beyond the end of the read and is filled in from the germline J gene. The chain links TRBV30 to TRBJ2-5; D remains ambiguous. V was clipped by 4 bases and J by 2 bases, with 5 bases between them. The germline V gene has CDR1 GTSNPN and CDR2 SVGIG (reference sequence). The length of the CDR3 is 11 residues. The CDR3 DNA, read in part, is TGTGCCTGGACCCAACAAGAGACC. Translated: CAWTQQET. The full-length CDR3 reads as CAWTQQETQYF.

This clone was counted ten times or more. The read ends 3 residues shy of where the CDR3 ends; the end is completed using the germline J gene. This chain joins TRBV2 and TRBJ1-1; possible D gene TRBD1, 6 bases. Germline-derived CDR1 and CDR2 are SNHLY and FYNNEI. This CDR3 is built from 12 residues. CDR3 DNA (partial): TGTGCGAGCTACAGGGCCATCACTGAA. This encodes CASYRAITE. The full-length CDR3 reads as CASYRAITEAFF.

This clone was seen repeatedly, ten times or more. The missing CDR3 end, 3 residues past where the read stops, is filled in from the germline J gene. This sequence joins TRBV7-2 and TRBJ2-5, with TRBD1 identical over 7 bases. The V segment lost 5 bases and the J segment 6 bases; nucleotides outside the gene matches: 6. From germline, CDR1 is SGHTA and CDR2 FQGNSA. This CDR3 contains 13 residues. CDR3 bases read: TGTGCCAGCAGCCCCCAAGGGGGCAAGACC. Translation gives CASSPQGGKT. The whole CDR3 is CASSPQGGKTQYF.

This clone was seen repeatedly, ten times or more. The CDR3 is cut off 3 residues early in the read; its end comes from the germline J gene. The V gene is TRBV6-2 or TRBV6-3, the J gene TRBJ2-7; 8 bases match TRBD1. This CDR3 has 15 residues. The V segment lost 2 bases and the J segment 6 bases; nucleotides outside the gene matches: 9. Germline V gives CDR1 MNHEY, CDR2 SVGEGT. The CDR3 DNA, read in part, is TGTGCCAGCAGTTACGAGTGGACAGGGATGAGCGAG. It specifies CASSYEWTGMSE. The complete CDR3 sequence is CASSYEWTGMSEQYF.

This clone was picked up many times. The CDR3 sequence is CASSGSVPGANVLTF. Incomplete CDR3 DNA: TGTGCCAGCAGTGGTTCGGTGCCCGGGGCCAACGTC. The chain carries TRBV2 and TRBJ2-6; no reliable D call. The sequenced fragment ends 3 residues before the CDR3 boundary, so the rest is inferred from the germline J gene. CDR3 size: 15 residues. With 4 bases removed from V and 4 bases from J, the gap between germline ends came to 11 bases. Germline CDR1 SNHLY, CDR2 FYNNEI. Supplemented by reference TRBV2 and TRBJ2-6, the full variable domain reads EPEVTQTPSHQVTQMGQEVILRCVPISNHLYFYWYRQILGQKVEFLVSFYNNEISEKSEIFDDQFSVERPDGSNFTLKIRSTKLEDSAMYFCASSGSVPGANVLTFGAGSRLTVL.

This clone was counted at least ten times. The CDR3 extends 3 residues past the end of the read, so its final part is completed from the germline J gene. The chain links TRBV7-3 to TRBJ2-1; the match to TRBD2 covers 8 bases. CDR1 and CDR2 from the germline V gene are SGHTA and FQGTGA. V dropped 4 bases and J dropped 9; count of bases not matched to a gene: 11. The CDR3 loop spans 15 amino acids. The sequenced part of the CDR3 DNA is TGTGCCAGCAGCTCTATGTCGACTAGCGCGGGTGAG. It yields the protein CASSSMSTSAGE. The CDR3 as a whole reads CASSSMSTSAGEQFF. Filled out from reference TRBV7-3 and TRBJ2-1, the complete variable domain reads GAGVSQTPSNKVTEKGKYVELRCDPISGHTALYWYRQSLGQGPEFLIYFQGTGAADDSGLPNDRFFAVRPEGSVSTLKIQRTERGDSAVYLCASSSMSTSAGEQFFGPGTRLTVL.

The table lists this clone with a few counts. A much larger clone differs from this one at a single base, so this may be a read error. With the read ending 3 residues before the CDR3 end, the germline J gene is used to fill in that end. The chain is built from TRBV19 and TRBJ2-7, with TRBD2 matching 8 bases. Looked up from germline, CDR1 is LNHDA and CDR2 is SQIVND (reference sequence). The V segment lost 3 bases and the J segment 3 bases; nucleotides outside the gene matches: 7. The CDR3 contains 15 residues. The sequenced CDR3 bases are TGTGCCAGTAGTATGGCGCTAGCGGGTTACTACGAG. Residues: CASSMALAGYYE. The whole CDR3 sequence is CASSMALAGYYEQYF.

By its share, this clone is medium-sized. Read coverage stops 3 residues before the CDR3 terminus; the germline J gene supplies the remainder. The chain links TRBV19 to TRBJ1-2, with 8 bases matching TRBD1. J gave up 4 bases and V 3 bases, and 13 bases lay outside the gene matches. The CDR3 runs to 17 residues. Germline V gene data show CDR1 as LNHDA and CDR2 as SQIVND (reference sequence). Incomplete CDR3 DNA: TGTGCCAGTAGTATCACCGGGGCAGGGGGCACCGGCTATGGC. Amino acid sequence: CASSITGAGGTGYG. The CDR3 reads in full as CASSITGAGGTGYGYTF. Using reference TRBV19 and TRBJ1-2 for the parts outside the CDR3, the full variable domain is DGGITQSPKYLFRKEGQNVTLSCEQNLNHDAMYWYRQDPGQGLRLIYYSQIVNDFQKGDIAEGYSVSREKKESFPLTVTSAQKNPTAFYLCASSITGAGGTGYGYTFGSGTRLTVV.

In its sample, this clone was seen many times. The CDR3 extends 3 residues past the end of the read, so its final part is completed from the germline J gene. The chain joins TRBV18 to TRBJ2-5, with TRBD1 as a possible D gene (6 bases). The CDR3 loop spans 15 amino acids. The V and J ends lost 2 bases and 2 bases respectively, with 12 bases between them. From germline, CDR1 is KGHSH and CDR2 LQKENI. The CDR3: CASSPGARGQETQYF. The DNA read from the CDR3 is TGTGCCAGCTCACCAGGAGCGAGGGGGCAAGAGACC.